The clone carrying this T cell receptor beta chain was picked up one time. Sequencing used immunoSEQ multiplex PCR; TCRdb keeps in-frame clones, though not all of them. The table lists about 83,000 clones, around nine tenths of them singletons. These data come from a study of technical replicates of blood from several donors. Trimming cost V 5 bases and J 4 bases, with 18 bases left between them. CDR1 is LGHNT, CDR2 FRNRAP, per germline. The CDR3 is 16 residues long. The V call is TRBV12-5, the J call TRBJ1-3, with D perhaps matching TRBD1 (6 bases). This clonotype originated in a human donor in good health. Material for sequencing was T cells isolated from PBMCs. The CDR3 nucleotides read TGTGCTAGTGGTCAGACAGGAAGGGTTCGGGGAAACACCATATATTTT. Amino acid sequence: CASGQTGRVRGNTIYF.